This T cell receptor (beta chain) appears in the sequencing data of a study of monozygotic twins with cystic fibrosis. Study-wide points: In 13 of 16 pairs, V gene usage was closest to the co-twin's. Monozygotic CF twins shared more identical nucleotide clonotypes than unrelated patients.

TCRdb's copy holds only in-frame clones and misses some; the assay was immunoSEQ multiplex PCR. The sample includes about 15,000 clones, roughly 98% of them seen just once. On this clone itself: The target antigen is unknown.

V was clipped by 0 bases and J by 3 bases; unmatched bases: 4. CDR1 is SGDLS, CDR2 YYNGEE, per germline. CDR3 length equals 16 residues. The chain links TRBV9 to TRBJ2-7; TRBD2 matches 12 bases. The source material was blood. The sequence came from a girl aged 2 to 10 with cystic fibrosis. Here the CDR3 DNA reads TGTGCCAGCAGCGTAGGGACTAGCGGGATGAGCTACGAGCAGTACTTC. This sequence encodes CASSVGTSGMSYEQYF.